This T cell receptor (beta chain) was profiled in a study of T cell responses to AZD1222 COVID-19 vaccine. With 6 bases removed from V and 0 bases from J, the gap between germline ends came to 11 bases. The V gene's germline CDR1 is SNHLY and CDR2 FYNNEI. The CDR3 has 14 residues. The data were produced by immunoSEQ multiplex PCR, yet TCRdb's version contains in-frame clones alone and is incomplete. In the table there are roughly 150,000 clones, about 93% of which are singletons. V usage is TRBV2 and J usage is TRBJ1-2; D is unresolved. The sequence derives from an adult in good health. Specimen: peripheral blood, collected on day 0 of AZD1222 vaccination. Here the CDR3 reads CASRERGTNYGYTF. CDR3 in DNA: TGTGCCAGCAGAGAGCGGGGAACTAACTATGGCTACACCTTC. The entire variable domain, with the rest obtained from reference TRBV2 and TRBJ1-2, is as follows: EPEVTQTPSHQVTQMGQEVILRCVPISNHLYFYWYRQILGQKVEFLVSFYNNEISEKSEIFDDQFSVERPDGSNFTLKIRSTKLEDSAMYFCASRERGTNYGYTFGSGTRLTVV.